One sample yielded the 5 T cell receptor beta chains listed below, sequenced in a study of blood T cell repertoires in COVID-19. This table comes from immunoSEQ multiplex PCR, and its TCRdb copy is limited to in-frame clones, with some not included. The data hold 300,000 or so clones, with approximately 93% observed a single time. Sequenced input: peripheral blood. The source of these receptors is a woman aged 30 to 39 with COVID-19, enrolled during active disease.

The gene calls are TRBV5-1 and TRBJ2-6; D is unclear. CDR3 length: 16 amino acids. The ends were cut back, 0 bases at V and 1 base at J, with 8 bases in the middle. Germline-derived CDR1 and CDR2 are SGHRS and YFSETQ. CDR3 region: CASSLAPESGANVLTF. CDR3 DNA sequence: TGCGCCAGCAGCTTGGCCCCCGAGTCTGGGGCCAACGTCCTGACTTTC.

V and J are TRBV3-1 (or the pseudogene TRBV3-2) and TRBJ2-1, with TRBD2 matching over 10 bases. The germline V gene has CDR1 LGHDT and CDR2 YNNKEL (reference sequence). The CDR3 extends over 16 amino acids. V shed 2 bases and J 8 bases; nucleotides not matched to a gene: 9. The CDR3 loop reads CASSQISSGSRDEQFF. CDR3 nucleotide sequence: TGTGCCAGCAGCCAAATCTCTAGCGGGAGTAGGGATGAGCAGTTCTTC.

The rearrangement uses TRBV5-1 and TRBJ2-3; TRBD2 matches 8 bases. V gave up 2 bases and J gave up 4 bases; unmatched junction bases: 6. CDR1 and CDR2 (germline): SGHRS, YFSETQ. The CDR3 is made up of 15 amino acids. The CDR3 nucleotides read TGCGCCAGCAGCTTTAGCGGGACGGGTGCAGATACGCAGTATTTT. Its translation is CASSFSGTGADTQYF.

The V gene is TRBV30, the J gene TRBJ2-1, with TRBD2 as a possible D gene (6 bases). V was trimmed by 1 base and J by 3 bases, leaving 13 bases between them. CDR1 and CDR2 from the germline V gene are GTSNPN and SVGIG (reference sequence). The CDR3 covers 15 residues. The CDR3 sequence: CAWSALGLNYNEQFF. The CDR3 nucleotides are TGTGCCTGGAGTGCACTGGGACTGAACTACAATGAGCAGTTCTTC.

The J gene is TRBJ2-1, the V gene TRBV29-1; D is unclear. The CDR3 has 14 amino acids. Trimming took off 5 bases at V and 0 bases at J, with 11 bases between the two ends. CDR1 is SQVTM and CDR2 is ANQGSEA in the germline V gene. The CDR3 is CSVWPSRSYNEQFF. The CDR3 DNA reads as TGCAGCGTTTGGCCTAGTCGCTCCTACAATGAGCAGTTCTTC.